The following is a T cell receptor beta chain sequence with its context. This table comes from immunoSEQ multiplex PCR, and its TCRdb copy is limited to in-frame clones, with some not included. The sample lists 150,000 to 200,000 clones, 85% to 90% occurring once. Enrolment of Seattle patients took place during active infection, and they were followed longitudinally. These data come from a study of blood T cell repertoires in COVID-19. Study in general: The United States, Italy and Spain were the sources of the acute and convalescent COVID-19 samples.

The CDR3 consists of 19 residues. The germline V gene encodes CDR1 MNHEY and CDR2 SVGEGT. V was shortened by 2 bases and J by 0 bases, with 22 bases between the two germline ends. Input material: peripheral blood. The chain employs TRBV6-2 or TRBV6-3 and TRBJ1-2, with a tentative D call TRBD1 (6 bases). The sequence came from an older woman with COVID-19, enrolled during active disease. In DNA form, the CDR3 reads TGTGCCAGCAGTTACCGCCGAACAGGGCCCACACCAGCTAACTATGGCTACACCTTC. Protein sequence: CASSYRRTGPTPANYGYTF.